Included here is one T cell receptor beta chain sequence, with context. Its specificity is not known. The sample is drawn from a study of shared clonotypes between healthy human individuals. Study-wide results and limits: Generation probability values for non-shared clonotypes were lower than those for clonotypes shared by all four donors. Naive CD4 clonotype sharing across a few donors was approximately 5%.

J gave up 8 bases and V 1 base, and 9 bases lay outside the gene matches. Germline V gene lookup returns CDR1 SQVTM and CDR2 ANQGSEA. The CDR3 consists of 15 residues. As originally analysed: Filtering differed because ImmunoSEQ produced junction-only sequences that carried no quality scores. Sequencing was performed with immunoSEQ multiplex PCR; in TCRdb, only in-frame clones are kept and a portion is missing. D and trimming come from the DNA, and the V and J calls and clone size come from that table. The sample gives approximately 2.3 million clones, over 90% of which show up once; roughly 0.36% is in the top ten.

The TCR sequence derives from a man between 18 and 35 years old in good health. Some clones in this sample may be carry-over from other donors' samples. Sequenced material: naive CD4+ T cells from PBMCs. Documented subset: CD45RA+ positively selected. This rearrangement joins TRBV29-1 to TRBJ1-4, with 8 bases identical to TRBD1. This CDR3 reads CSVEVNETGDEKLFF. Written as DNA, the CDR3 is TGCAGCGTTGAAGTGAATGAGACAGGGGACGAAAAACTGTTTTTT.